A selection of T cell receptor beta chains follows, all from one sample in a study of blood T cells in healthy people across ages. Each CDR3 protein gets one entry after TCRdb re-called the 5' RACE reads with MiXCR. The table records hundreds of thousands of distinct CDR3 sequences, about 28% of them present only once. Source material: blood. Every receptor here comes from a woman older than 75 in good health. CDR3s include the opening cysteine and the closing phenylalanine or tryptophan. Each record gives: V gene, J gene, clone size, D gene, CDR3 protein, CDR3 DNA. The D gene is left open where the match is weak. Clone size appears in some rows only: once, few, many, or a class for an expanded clone.

>TRBV29-1|TRBJ2-1|once|NA
CSAEGGGHEQFF
TGCAGCGCTGAGGGGGGTGGCCATGAGCAGTTCTTC
>TRBV11-2|TRBJ2-3|few|NA
CAGSLGRQGGLADTQYF
TGTGCCGGCAGCTTAGGGAGGCAGGGGGGCCTTGCAGATACGCAGTATTTT
>TRBV29-1|TRBJ2-7|NA|NA
CSVEPHRDEQYF
TGCAGCGTTGAACCTCACAGGGACGAGCAGTACTTC
>TRBV11-2|TRBJ2-2|NA|TRBD2
CASSSPSGGAYLGTTGELFF
TGTGCCAGCAGCTCCCCAAGCGGGGGGGCGTATTTGGGTACAACCGGGGAGCTGTTTTTT
>TRBV7-9|TRBJ2-3|many|NA
CASSIRSRQDTQYF
TGTGCCAGCAGCATCCGCTCCCGTCAAGATACGCAGTATTTT
>TRBV15|TRBJ1-6|many|NA
CATSRDRGRTSPLHF
TGTGCCACCAGCAGAGATCGAGGCAGAACCTCACCCCTCCACTTT
>TRBV6-2/TRBV6-3|TRBJ2-3|NA|TRBD2
CASSSFFGGGSDTQYF
TGTGCCAGCAGTTCGTTCTTCGGGGGGGGTTCAGATACGCAGTATTTT
>TRBV18|TRBJ2-5|many|NA
CASSPEASLGTQYF
TGTGCCAGCTCACCAGAGGCCAGCCTGGGGACCCAGTACTTC
>TRBV19|TRBJ2-1|few|NA
CASSRGGHNEQFF
TGTGCCAGTAGTCGTGGGGGCCACAATGAGCAGTTCTTC
>TRBV5-8|TRBJ1-5|few|NA
CASSGRTGLGNQPQHF
TGTGCCAGCAGCGGCCGAACAGGGCTGGGCAATCAGCCCCAGCATTTT
>TRBV30|TRBJ2-7|many|TRBD1
CAWRAGTGLREQYF
TGTGCCTGGAGGGCCGGGACAGGACTAAGAGAGCAGTACTTC